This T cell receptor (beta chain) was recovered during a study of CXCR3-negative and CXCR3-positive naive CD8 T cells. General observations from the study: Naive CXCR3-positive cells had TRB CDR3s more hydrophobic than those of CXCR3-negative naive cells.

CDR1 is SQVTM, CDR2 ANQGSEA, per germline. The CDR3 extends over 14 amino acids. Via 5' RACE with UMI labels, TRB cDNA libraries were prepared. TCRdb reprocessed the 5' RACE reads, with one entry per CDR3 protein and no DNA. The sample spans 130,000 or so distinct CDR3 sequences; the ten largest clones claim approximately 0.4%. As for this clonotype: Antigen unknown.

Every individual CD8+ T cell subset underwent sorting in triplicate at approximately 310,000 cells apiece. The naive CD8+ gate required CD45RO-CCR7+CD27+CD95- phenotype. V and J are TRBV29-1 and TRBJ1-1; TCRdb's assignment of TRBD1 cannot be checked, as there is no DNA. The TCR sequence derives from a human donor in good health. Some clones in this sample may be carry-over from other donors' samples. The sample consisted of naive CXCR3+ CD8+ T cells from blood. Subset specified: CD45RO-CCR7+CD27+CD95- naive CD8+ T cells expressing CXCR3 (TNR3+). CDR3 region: CSVVSGDWGTEAFF.